This paragraph reports one TCR beta chain. Its antigen is currently unknown. The data were taken from a study of shared clonotypes between healthy human individuals. Sequencing was performed with immunoSEQ multiplex PCR; in TCRdb, only in-frame clones are kept and a portion is missing. Seen here are about 2 million clones, 85% to 95% observed once, and the top ten hold 0.1% to 0.15%. Study-level results: With few donors, the genetic and exposure-history diversity represented was limited.

The material sequenced was naive CD4+ T cells sorted from blood. Subset noted: CD45RA+ positively selected. The clonotype comes from a man aged 18 to 29 in good health.

CDR3 in DNA: TGCAGCGTTGACAAGACAGGGAAGGGCGAGACCCAGTACTTC. This translates into CSVDKTGKGETQYF. The genes are TRBV29-1 and TRBJ2-5, with 7 nucleotides matching TRBD1. V lost 3 bases and J lost 5; bases outside the gene matches: 9. This CDR3 has 14 residues. From germline, CDR1 is SQVTM and CDR2 ANQGSEA.